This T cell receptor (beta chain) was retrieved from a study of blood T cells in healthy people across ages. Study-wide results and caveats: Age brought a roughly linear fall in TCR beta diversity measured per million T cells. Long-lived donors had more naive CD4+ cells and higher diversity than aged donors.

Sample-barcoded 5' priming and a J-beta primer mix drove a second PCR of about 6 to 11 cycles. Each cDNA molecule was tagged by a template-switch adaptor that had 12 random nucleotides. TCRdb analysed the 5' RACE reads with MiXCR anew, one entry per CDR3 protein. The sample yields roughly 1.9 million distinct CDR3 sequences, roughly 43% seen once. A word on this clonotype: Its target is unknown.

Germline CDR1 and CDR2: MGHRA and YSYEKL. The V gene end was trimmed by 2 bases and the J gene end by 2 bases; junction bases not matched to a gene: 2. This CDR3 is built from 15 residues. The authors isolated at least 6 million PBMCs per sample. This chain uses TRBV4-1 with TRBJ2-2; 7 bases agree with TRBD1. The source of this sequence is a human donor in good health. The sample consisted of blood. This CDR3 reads CASSQNRGNTGELFF. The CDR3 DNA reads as TGCGCCAGCAGCCAAAACAGGGGTAACACCGGGGAGCTGTTTTTT.